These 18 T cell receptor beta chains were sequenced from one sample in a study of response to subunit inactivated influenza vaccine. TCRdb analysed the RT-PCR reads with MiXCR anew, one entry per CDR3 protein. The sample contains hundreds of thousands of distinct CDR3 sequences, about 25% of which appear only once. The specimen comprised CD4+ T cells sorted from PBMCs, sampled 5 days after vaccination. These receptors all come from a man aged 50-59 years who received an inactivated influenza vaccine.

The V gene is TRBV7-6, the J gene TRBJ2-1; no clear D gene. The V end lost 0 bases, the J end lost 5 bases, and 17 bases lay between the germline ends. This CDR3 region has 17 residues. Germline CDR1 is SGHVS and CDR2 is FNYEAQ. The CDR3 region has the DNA TGTGCCAGCAGCTTAGCGGTGGATTGGACCCTCAACAATGAGCAGTTCTTC. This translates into CASSLAVDWTLNNEQFF.

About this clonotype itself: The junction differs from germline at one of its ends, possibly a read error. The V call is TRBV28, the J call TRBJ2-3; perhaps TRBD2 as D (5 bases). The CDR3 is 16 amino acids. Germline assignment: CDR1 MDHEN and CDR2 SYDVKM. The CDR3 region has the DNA TGTGCCAGCAGATTATTGACGGGGTCTAGCACAGATACGCAGTATTTT. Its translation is CASRLLTGSSTDTQYF. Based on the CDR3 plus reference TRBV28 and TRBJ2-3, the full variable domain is DVKVTQSSRYLVKRTGEKVFLECVQDMDHENMFWYRQDPGLGLRLIYFSYDVKMKEKGDIPEGYSVSREKKERFSLILESASTNQTSMYLCASRLLTGSSTDTQYFGPGTRLTVL.

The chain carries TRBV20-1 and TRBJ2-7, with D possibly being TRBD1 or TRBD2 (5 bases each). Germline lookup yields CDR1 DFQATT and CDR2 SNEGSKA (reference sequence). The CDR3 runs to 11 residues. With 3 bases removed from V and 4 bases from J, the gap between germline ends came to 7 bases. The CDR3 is CSARWGYEQYF. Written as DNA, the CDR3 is TGCAGTGCTAGGTGGGGGTACGAGCAGTACTTC.

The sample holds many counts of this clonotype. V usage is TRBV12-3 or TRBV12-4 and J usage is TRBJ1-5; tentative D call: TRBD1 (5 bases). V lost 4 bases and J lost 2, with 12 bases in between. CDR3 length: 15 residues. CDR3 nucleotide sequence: TGTGCCAGCAGTTCCACGGGGGGAGGCAATCAGCCCCAGCATTTT. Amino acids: CASSSTGGGNQPQHF.

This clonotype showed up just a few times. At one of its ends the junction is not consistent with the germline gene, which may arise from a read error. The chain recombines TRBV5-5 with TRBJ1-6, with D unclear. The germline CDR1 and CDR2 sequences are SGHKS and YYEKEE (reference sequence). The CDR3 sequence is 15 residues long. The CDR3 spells CASRLVGSTNSPLHF. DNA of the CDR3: TGTGCCAGCAGGTTGGTGGGGTCTACTAATTCACCCCTCCACTTT.

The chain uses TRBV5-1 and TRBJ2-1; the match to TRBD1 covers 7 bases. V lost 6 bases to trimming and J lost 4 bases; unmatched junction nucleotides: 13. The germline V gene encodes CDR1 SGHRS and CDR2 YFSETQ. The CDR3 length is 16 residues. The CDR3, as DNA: TGCGCCAGCACCCCCAACTCCGGGACAGCATACAATGAGCAGTTCTTC. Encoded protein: CASTPNSGTAYNEQFF.

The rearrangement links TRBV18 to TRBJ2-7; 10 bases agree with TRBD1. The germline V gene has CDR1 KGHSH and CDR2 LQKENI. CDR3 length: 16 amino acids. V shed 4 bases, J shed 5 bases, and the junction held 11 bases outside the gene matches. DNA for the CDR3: TGTGCCAGCTCACATCCTCTGGGACAGGGGTCTAACGAGCAGTACTTC. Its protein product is CASSHPLGQGSNEQYF.

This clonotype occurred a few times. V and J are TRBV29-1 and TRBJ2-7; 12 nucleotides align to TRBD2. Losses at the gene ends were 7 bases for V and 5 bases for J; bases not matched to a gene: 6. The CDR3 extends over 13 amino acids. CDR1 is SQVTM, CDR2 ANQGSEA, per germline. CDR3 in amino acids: CSGRLAGENEQYF. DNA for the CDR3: TGCAGCGGTCGACTAGCGGGAGAGAACGAGCAGTACTTC.

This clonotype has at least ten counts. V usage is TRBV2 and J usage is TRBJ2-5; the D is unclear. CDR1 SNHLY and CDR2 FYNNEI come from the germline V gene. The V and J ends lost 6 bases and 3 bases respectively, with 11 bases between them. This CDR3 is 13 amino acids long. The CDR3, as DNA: TGTGCCAGCAGAGAACGACGGAAAGAGACCCAGTACTTC. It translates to CASRERRKETQYF.

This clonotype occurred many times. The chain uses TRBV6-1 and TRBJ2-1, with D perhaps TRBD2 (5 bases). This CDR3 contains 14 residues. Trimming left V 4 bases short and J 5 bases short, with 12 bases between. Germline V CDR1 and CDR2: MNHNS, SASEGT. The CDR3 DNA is TGTGCCAGCAGTGTGGACTTGACCAACAATGAGCAGTTCTTC. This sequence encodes CASSVDLTNNEQFF.

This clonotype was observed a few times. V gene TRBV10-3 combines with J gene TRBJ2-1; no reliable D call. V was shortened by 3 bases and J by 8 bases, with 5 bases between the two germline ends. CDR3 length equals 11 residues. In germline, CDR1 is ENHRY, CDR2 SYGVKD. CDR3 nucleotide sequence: TGTGCCATCAGTGACCCGGATGAGCAGTTCTTC. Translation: CAISDPDEQFF.

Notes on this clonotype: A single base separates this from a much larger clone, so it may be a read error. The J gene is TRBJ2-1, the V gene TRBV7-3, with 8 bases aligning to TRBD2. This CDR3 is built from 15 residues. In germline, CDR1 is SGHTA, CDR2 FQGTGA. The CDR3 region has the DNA TGTGCCATCAGCTGGACTAGCTCAGTATTGAATGAGCAGTTCTTC. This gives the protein CAISWTSSVLNEQFF.

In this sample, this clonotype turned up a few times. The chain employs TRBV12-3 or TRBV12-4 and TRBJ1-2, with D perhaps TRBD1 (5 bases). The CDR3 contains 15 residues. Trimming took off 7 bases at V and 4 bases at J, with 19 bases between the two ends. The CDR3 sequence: CASTQRVGGAYGYTF. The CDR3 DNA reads TGTGCCAGCACCCAACGGGTTGGAGGGGCCTATGGCTACACCTTC.

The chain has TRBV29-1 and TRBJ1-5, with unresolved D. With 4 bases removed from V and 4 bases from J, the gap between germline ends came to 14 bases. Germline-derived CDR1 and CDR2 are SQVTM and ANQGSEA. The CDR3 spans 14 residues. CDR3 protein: CSVAPSGVNQPQHF. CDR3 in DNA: TGCAGCGTTGCCCCTAGTGGGGTAAATCAGCCCCAGCATTTT.

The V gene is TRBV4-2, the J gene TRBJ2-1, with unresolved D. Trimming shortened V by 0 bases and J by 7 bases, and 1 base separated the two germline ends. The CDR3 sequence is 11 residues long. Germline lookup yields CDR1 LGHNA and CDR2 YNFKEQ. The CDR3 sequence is CASSQENEQFF. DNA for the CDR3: TGTGCCAGCAGCCAAGAGAATGAGCAGTTCTTC.

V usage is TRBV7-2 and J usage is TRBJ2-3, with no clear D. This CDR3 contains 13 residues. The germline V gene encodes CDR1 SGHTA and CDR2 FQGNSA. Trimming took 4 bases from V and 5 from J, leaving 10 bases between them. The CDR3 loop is CASSSPMVDTQYF. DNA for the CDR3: TGTGCCAGCAGCTCCCCAATGGTAGATACGCAGTATTTT.

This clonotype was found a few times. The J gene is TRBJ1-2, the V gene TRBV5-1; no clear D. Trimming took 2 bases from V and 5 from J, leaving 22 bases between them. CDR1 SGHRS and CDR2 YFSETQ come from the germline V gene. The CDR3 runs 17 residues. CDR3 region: CASSFLSSAGDRYGYTF. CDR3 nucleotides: TGCGCCAGCAGCTTCCTAAGTTCGGCAGGCGATCGGTATGGCTACACCTTC.

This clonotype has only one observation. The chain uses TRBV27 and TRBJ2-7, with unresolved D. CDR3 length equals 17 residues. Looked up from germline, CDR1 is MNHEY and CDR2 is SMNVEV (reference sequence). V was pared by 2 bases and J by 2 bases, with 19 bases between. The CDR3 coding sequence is TGTGCCAGCAGTTTAAAGGACCCCCGGGTCCGGGCCTACGAGCAGTACTTC. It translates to CASSLKDPRVRAYEQYF.